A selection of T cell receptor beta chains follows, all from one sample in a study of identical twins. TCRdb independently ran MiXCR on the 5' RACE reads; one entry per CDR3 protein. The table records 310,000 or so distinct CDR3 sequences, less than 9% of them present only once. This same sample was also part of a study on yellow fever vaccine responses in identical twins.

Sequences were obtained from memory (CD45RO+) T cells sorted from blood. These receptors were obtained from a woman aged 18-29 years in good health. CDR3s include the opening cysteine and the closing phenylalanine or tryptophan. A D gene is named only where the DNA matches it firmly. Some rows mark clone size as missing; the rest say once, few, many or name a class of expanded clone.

CDR3nt: TGTGCCAGCTCTACTGAGACAGGGGCTAGGTCACCCCTCCACTTT
CDR3aa: CASSTETGARSPLHF
j_gene: TRBJ1-6
abundance: few
d_gene: TRBD1
v_gene: TRBV18
len: 15

CDR3nt: TGTGCCAGCAACGGTATTTCACCCCTCCACTTT
CDR3aa: CASNGISPLHF
j_gene: TRBJ1-6
abundance: .
d_gene: .
v_gene: TRBV2
len: 11

CDR3nt: TGCGCCAGCAGCCAAGATATAACAGGGATTCAGCCCCAGCATTTT
CDR3aa: CASSQDITGIQPQHF
j_gene: TRBJ1-5
abundance: many
d_gene: .
v_gene: TRBV4-1
len: 15

CDR3nt: TGTGCCAGTATGCGGGACATCAACTCCTACGAGCAGTACTTC
CDR3aa: CASMRDINSYEQYF
j_gene: TRBJ2-7
abundance: .
d_gene: .
v_gene: TRBV19
len: 14

CDR3nt: TGTGCCAGCACCTATAGGGCTAGTCAGCCCCAGCATTTT
CDR3aa: CASTYRASQPQHF
j_gene: TRBJ1-5
abundance: .
d_gene: .
v_gene: TRBV28
len: 13

CDR3nt: TGCAGTGCTAGAGATACAGACAGGGGTTGGGGAGAGACCCAGTACTTC
CDR3aa: CSARDTDRGWGETQYF
j_gene: TRBJ2-5
abundance: .
d_gene: TRBD1
v_gene: TRBV20-1
len: 16

CDR3nt: TGTGCCAGCCCCGATGGCCCGGGACAGGGGGGTCTTAAGCGGGCGGGTGAGCAGTTCTTC
CDR3aa: CASPDGPGQGGLKRAGEQFF
j_gene: TRBJ2-1
abundance: .
d_gene: TRBD1
v_gene: TRBV6-2/TRBV6-3
len: 20

CDR3nt: TGTGCCAGCAGTTCCCCAGGGGTAGGGGCCAACGTCCTGACTTTC
CDR3aa: CASSSPGVGANVLTF
j_gene: TRBJ2-6
abundance: many
d_gene: .
v_gene: TRBV6-5
len: 15

CDR3nt: TGTGCCAGCAGCGTAGGGACAGGGTATTCGAGGAACACTGAAGCTTTCTTT
CDR3aa: CASSVGTGYSRNTEAFF
j_gene: TRBJ1-1
abundance: many
d_gene: TRBD1
v_gene: TRBV7-9
len: 17

CDR3nt: TGTGCCAGTAGTATATCCACAGATACGCAGTATTTT
CDR3aa: CASSISTDTQYF
j_gene: TRBJ2-3
abundance: few
d_gene: .
v_gene: TRBV19
len: 12

CDR3nt: TGTGCCAGCAGCCAAGGACAGGTTTTTGGTGAGCAGTTCTTC
CDR3aa: CASSQGQVFGEQFF
j_gene: TRBJ2-1
abundance: few
d_gene: .
v_gene: TRBV3-1
len: 14

CDR3nt: TGCGCCAGCAGCACCTCCGGGACAGGGACAGATACGCAGTATTTT
CDR3aa: CASSTSGTGTDTQYF
j_gene: TRBJ2-3
abundance: few
d_gene: TRBD1
v_gene: TRBV5-1
len: 15

CDR3nt: TGTGCCAGCAGTTACGGAGGGGGAGGAGGATACGAGCAGTACTTC
CDR3aa: CASSYGGGGGYEQYF
j_gene: TRBJ2-7
abundance: .
d_gene: .
v_gene: TRBV6-2/TRBV6-3
len: 15

CDR3nt: TGTGCCAGCAGTGAAAGGTCAGGGTACGAGACCCAGTACTTC
CDR3aa: CASSERSGYETQYF
j_gene: TRBJ2-5
abundance: .
d_gene: .
v_gene: TRBV2
len: 14